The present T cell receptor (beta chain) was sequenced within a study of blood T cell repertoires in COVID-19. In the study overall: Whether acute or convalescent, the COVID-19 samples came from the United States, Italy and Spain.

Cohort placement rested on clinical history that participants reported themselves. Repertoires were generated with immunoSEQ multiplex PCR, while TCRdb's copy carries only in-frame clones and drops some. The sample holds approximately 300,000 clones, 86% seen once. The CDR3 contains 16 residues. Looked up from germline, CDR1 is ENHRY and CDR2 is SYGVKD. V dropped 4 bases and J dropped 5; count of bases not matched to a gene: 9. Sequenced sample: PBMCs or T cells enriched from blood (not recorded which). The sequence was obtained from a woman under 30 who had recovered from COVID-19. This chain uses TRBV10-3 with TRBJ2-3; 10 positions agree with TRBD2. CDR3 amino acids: CAISVDSGRALDTQYF. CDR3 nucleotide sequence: TGTGCCATCAGTGTGGACAGCGGGAGGGCCCTAGATACGCAGTATTTT.